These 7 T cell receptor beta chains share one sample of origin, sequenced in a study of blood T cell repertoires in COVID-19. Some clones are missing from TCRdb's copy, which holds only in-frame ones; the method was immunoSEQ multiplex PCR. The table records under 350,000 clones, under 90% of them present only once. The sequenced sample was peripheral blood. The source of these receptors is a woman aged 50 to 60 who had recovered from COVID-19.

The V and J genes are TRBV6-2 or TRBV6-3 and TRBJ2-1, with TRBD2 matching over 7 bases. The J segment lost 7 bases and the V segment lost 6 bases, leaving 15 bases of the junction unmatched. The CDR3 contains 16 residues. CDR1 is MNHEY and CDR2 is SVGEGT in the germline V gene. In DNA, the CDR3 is TGTGCCAGCAGCCCCTCAGCCCTTTCGGGGGGTAATGAGCAGTTCTTC. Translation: CASSPSALSGGNEQFF.

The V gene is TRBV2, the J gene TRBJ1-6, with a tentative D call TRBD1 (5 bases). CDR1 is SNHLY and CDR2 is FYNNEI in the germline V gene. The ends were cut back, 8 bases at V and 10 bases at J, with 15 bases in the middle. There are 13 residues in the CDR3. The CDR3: CASHPTVASPLHF. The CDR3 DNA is TGTGCCAGCCATCCGACAGTGGCATCACCCCTCCACTTT.

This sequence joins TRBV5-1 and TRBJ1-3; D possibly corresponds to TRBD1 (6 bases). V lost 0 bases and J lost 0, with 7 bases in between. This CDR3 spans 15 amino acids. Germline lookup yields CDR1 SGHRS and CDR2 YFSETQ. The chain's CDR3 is CASSLGRGSGNTIYF. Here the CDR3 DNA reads TGCGCCAGCAGCTTGGGCAGGGGCTCTGGAAACACCATATATTTT.

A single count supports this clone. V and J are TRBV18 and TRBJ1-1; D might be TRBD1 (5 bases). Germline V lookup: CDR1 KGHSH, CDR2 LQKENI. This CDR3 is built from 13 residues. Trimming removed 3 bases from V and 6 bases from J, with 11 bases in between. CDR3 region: CASSPPGNAEAFF. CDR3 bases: TGTGCCAGCTCACCCCCAGGGAATGCTGAAGCTTTCTTT.

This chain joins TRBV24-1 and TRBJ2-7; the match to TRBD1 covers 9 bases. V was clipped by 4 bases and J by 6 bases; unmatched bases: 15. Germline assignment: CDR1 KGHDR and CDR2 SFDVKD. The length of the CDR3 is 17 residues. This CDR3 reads CATSDRRTGVVGGEQYF. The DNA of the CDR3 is TGTGCCACCAGTGACCGCCGGACAGGGGTAGTAGGGGGCGAGCAGTACTTC.

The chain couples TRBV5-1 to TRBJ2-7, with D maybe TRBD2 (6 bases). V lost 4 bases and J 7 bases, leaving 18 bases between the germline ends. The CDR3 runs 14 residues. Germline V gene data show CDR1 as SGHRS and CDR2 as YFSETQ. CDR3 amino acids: CASSTLSGLPEQYF. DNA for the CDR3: TGCGCCAGCAGCACTCTCTCGGGACTCCCAGAGCAGTACTTC.

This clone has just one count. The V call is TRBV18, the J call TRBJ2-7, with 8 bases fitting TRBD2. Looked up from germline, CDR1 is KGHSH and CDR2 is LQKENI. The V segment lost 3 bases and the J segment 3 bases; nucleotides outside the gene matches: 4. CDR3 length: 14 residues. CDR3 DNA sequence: TGTGCCAGCTCACCGGGCGGGAGGATCTACGAGCAGTACTTC. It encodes CASSPGGRIYEQYF.